Below, 13 T cell receptor beta chains from the same sample are listed, as sequenced in a study of T cell responses to AZD1222 COVID-19 vaccine. Sequencing was performed with immunoSEQ multiplex PCR; in TCRdb, only in-frame clones are kept and a portion is missing. Among around 140,000 clones listed, around 90% were seen once. This material consisted of peripheral blood, taken 28 days after the second AZD1222 dose. The receptors stem from an adult who received the AZD1222 COVID-19 vaccine.

V gene TRBV28 combines with J gene TRBJ1-4; tentative D call: TRBD1 (6 bases). The CDR3 spans 15 residues. V was pared by 5 bases and J by 7 bases, with 17 bases between. CDR1 is MDHEN and CDR2 is SYDVKM in the germline V gene. The CDR3: CASSPLGGQGEKLFF. In nucleotides, the CDR3 is TGTGCCAGCAGTCCTCTGGGGGGCCAGGGTGAAAAACTGTTTTTT.

There are a few counts of this clone. This sequence joins TRBV6-1 and TRBJ1-2; D may be TRBD1 (5 bases). Germline V gene sequence: CDR1 MNHNS, CDR2 SASEGT. This CDR3 region has 16 residues. Trimming took 2 bases from V and 4 from J, leaving 17 bases between them. The CDR3 region is CASSEMMGGGSYGYTF. CDR3 sequence (DNA): TGTGCCAGCAGTGAAATGATGGGCGGGGGGAGCTATGGCTACACCTTC.

This clone has a handful of counts. The same CDR3 also results from other DNA sequences found in this sample. The chain has TRBV29-1 and TRBJ2-1; unclear D gene. Trimming left V 3 bases short and J 0 bases short, with 6 bases between. The germline V gene has CDR1 SQVTM and CDR2 ANQGSEA. CDR3 length: 13 amino acids. CDR3 residues: CSVDRSSYNEQFF. CDR3 DNA sequence: TGCAGCGTTGACAGAAGCTCCTACAATGAGCAGTTCTTC.

This clone has only one observation. The V and J genes are TRBV6-4 and TRBJ2-3, with 10 bases that match TRBD2. This CDR3 has 17 residues. The ends lost 0 bases at V and 1 base at J; junction bases unmatched: 4. Germline-derived CDR1 and CDR2 are MRHNA and SNTAGT. CDR3 bases: TGTGCCAGCAGTGACTCGGTAGCGGGGGGCGGCACAGATACGCAGTATTTT. This encodes CASSDSVAGGGTDTQYF.

As DNA, the CDR3 is TGTGCCAGCAGTGAAGAGTTGGCAGGTTATCAGCCCCAGCATTTT. Protein product: CASSEELAGYQPQHF. The genes are TRBV6-1 and TRBJ1-5; no definite D call. The V gene's germline CDR1 is MNHNS and CDR2 SASEGT. Trimming removed 1 base from V and 5 bases from J, with 12 bases in between. The CDR3 totals 15 residues.

This clone was recorded once. The genes are TRBV27 and TRBJ2-7; TRBD1 might be the D (6 bases). Germline CDR1 is MNHEY and CDR2 is SMNVEV (reference sequence). The CDR3 is 17 residues long. Trimming removed 0 bases at V and 4 bases at J, with 19 bases between. CDR3 sequence: CASSLSLGDNRLYEQYF. The CDR3 region has the DNA TGTGCCAGCAGTTTATCGCTTGGGGACAATAGGTTATACGAGCAGTACTTC.

The chain employs TRBV28 and TRBJ2-3; 7 bases map to TRBD1. The CDR3 length is 16 residues. Germline assignment: CDR1 MDHEN and CDR2 SYDVKM. Losses at the gene ends were 5 bases for V and 2 bases for J; bases not matched to a gene: 10. CDR3 protein: CASSPSETGSTDTQYF. The DNA of the CDR3 is TGTGCCAGCAGTCCAAGTGAGACAGGGTCCACAGATACGCAGTATTTT.

The V gene is TRBV28, the J gene TRBJ2-3; D is unresolved. This CDR3 has 13 residues. CDR1 is MDHEN and CDR2 is SYDVKM in the germline V gene. V lost 8 bases and J 1 base, leaving 10 bases between the germline ends. CDR3 bases: TGTGCCAGCCGTGCAGCAGGCACAGATACGCAGTATTTT. It specifies CASRAAGTDTQYF. The full variable domain, in which reference TRBV28 and TRBJ2-3 provide the parts outside the CDR3, is DVKVTQSSRYLVKRTGEKVFLECVQDMDHENMFWYRQDPGLGLRLIYFSYDVKMKEKGDIPEGYSVSREKKERFSLILESASTNQTSMYLCASRAAGTDTQYFGPGTRLTVL.

The V gene is TRBV7-3, the J gene TRBJ2-5; D not resolved. V lost 4 bases and J lost 4, with 10 bases in between. Germline V gives CDR1 SGHTA, CDR2 FQGTGA. The CDR3 covers 13 residues. CDR3 sequence: CASSSYTSETQYF. CDR3 sequence (DNA): TGTGCCAGCAGCTCCTATACGTCAGAGACCCAGTACTTC. The variable domain in full, completed from reference TRBV7-3 and TRBJ2-5, reads GAGVSQTPSNKVTEKGKYVELRCDPISGHTALYWYRQSLGQGPEFLIYFQGTGAADDSGLPNDRFFAVRPEGSVSTLKIQRTERGDSAVYLCASSSYTSETQYFGPGTRLLVL.

The chain is built from TRBV5-6 and TRBJ2-2; 8 bases are a match to TRBD1. The ends lost 0 bases at V and 0 bases at J; junction bases unmatched: 10. The length of the CDR3 is 19 residues. The germline gives CDR1 SGHDT, CDR2 YYEEEE. CDR3 DNA sequence: TGTGCCAGCAGCTTGGGGACCGGACAGGGACCAACGAACACCGGGGAGCTGTTTTTT. This sequence encodes CASSLGTGQGPTNTGELFF.

The chain links TRBV6-5 to TRBJ1-4; 9 positions match TRBD1. CDR1 MNHEY and CDR2 SVGAGI come from the germline V gene. Trimming at V came to 1 base and at J to 8 bases, leaving 8 bases not matched to a gene. This CDR3 has 16 amino acids. CDR3 residues: CASSYLVPGTGEKLFF. The CDR3 nucleotides are TGTGCCAGCAGTTACTTGGTGCCCGGGACAGGGGAAAAACTGTTTTTT.

The chain carries TRBV7-9 and TRBJ2-7, with 8 bases identical to TRBD1. The junction had 7 bases not matched to a gene; V was cut back by 3 bases and J by 12 bases. Germline loops: CDR1 SEHNR, CDR2 FQNEAQ (reference sequence). CDR3 length: 12 residues. The CDR3 is CASSLDGQGPYF. The DNA for the CDR3 is TGTGCCAGCAGCTTGGATGGACAGGGCCCGTACTTC.

The chain has TRBV7-3 and TRBJ2-2; no clear D. The CDR3 contains 15 residues. Germline CDR1 SGHTA, CDR2 FQGTGA. The V end lost 4 bases, the J end lost 2 bases, and 11 bases lay between the germline ends. The CDR3 DNA follows: TGTGCCAGCAGCTCCCTTGTGGGCAACACCGGGGAGCTGTTTTTT. Amino acids: CASSSLVGNTGELFF.